The clone carrying this TCR beta chain was observed many times. Its antigen remains unknown. TCRdb called the reads again in MiXCR, with one record for every CDR3 protein. The sample contains under 150,000 distinct CDR3 sequences, about 24% of which appear only once. The entry originates in a study of T cell repertoires in cytomegalovirus infection. Whole-study findings and limits: Dominant in the ex vivo response were TCR beta clonotypes restricted by HLA-C and specific for CMV.

CDR3 length equals 16 residues. Germline CDR1 reads MNHEY; CDR2 reads SMNVEV (reference sequence). Trimming at V came to 5 bases and at J to 2 bases, leaving 8 bases not matched to a gene. The sequence was obtained from a human donor in good health (CMV status not recorded). Some clones in this sample may be carry-over from other donors' samples. What was sequenced was PBMCs, sequenced either directly or after in vitro stimulation (not recorded which). The chain carries TRBV27 and TRBJ2-3; the match to TRBD2 covers 9 bases. The CDR3 nucleotides are TGTGCCAGCAGTCTCGACACTAGCGGGTTCACAGATACGCAGTATTTT. Amino acid sequence: CASSLDTSGFTDTQYF.